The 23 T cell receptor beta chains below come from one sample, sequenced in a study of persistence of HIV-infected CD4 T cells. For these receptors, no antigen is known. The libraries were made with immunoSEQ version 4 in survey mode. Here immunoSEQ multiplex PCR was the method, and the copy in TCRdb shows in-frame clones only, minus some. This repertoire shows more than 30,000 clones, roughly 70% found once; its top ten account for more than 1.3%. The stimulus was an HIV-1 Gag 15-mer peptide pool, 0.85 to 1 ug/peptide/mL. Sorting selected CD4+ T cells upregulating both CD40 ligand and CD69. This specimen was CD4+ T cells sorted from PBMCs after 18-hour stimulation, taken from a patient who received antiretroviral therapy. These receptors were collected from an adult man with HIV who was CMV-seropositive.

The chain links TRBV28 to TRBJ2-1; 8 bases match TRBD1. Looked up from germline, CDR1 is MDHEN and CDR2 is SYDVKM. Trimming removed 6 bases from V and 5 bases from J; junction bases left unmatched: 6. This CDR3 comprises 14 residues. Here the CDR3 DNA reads TGTGCCAGCAGCCATGGGACAGGACACAATGAGCAGTTCTTC. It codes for CASSHGTGHNEQFF.

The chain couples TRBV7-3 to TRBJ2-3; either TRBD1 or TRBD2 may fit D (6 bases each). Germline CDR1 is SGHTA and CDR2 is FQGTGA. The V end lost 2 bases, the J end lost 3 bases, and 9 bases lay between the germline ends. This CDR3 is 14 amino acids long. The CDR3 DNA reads TGTGCCAGCAGCTTAGGCGGGACAACAGATACGCAGTATTTT. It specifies CASSLGGTTDTQYF.

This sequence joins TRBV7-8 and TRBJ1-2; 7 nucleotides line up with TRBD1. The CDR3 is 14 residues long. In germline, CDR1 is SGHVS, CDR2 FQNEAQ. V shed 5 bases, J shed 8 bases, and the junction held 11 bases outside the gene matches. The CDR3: CASSRLQGMEGYTF. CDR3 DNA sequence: TGTGCCAGCAGCCGATTACAGGGGATGGAAGGCTACACCTTC.

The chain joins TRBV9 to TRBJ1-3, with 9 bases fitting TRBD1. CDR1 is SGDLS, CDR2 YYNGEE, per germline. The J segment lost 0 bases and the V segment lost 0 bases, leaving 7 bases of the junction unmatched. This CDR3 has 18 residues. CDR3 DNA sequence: TGTGCCAGCAGCGTAGAGGTTTGGGACAGGGACTCTGGAAACACCATATATTTT. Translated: CASSVEVWDRDSGNTIYF.

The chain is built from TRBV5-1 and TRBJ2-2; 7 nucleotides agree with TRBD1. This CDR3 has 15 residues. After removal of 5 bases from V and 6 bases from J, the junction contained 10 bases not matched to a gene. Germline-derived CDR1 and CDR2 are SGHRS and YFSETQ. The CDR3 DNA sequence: TGCGCCAGCAGGAGGCGACAGGGATGGGCCGGGGAGCTGTTTTTT. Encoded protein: CASRRRQGWAGELFF.

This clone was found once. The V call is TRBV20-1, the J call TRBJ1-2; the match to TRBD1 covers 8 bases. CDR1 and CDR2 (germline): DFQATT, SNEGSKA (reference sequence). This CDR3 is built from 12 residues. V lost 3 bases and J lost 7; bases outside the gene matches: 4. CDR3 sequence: CSASGQGGGYTF. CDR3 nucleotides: TGCAGTGCTAGTGGACAGGGCGGTGGCTACACCTTC.

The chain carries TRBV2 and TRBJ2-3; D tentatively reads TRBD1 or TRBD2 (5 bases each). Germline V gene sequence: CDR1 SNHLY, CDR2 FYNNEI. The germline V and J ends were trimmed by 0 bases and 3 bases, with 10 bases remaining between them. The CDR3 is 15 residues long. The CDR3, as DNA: TGTGCCAGCAGTGAAGCGGGGACGGTGACAGATACGCAGTATTTT. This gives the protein CASSEAGTVTDTQYF.

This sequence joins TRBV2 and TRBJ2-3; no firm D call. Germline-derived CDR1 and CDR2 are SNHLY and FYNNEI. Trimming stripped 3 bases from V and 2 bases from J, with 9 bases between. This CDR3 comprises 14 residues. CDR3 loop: CASSDGRFTDTQYF. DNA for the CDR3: TGTGCCAGCAGTGACGGCAGGTTCACAGATACGCAGTATTTT.

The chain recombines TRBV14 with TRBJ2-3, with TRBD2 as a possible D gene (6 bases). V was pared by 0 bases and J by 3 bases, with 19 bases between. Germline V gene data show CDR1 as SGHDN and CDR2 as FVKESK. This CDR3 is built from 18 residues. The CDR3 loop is CASSQDKRLAGRTDTQYF. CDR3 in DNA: TGTGCCAGCAGCCAAGATAAGAGGTTGGCAGGGAGGACAGATACGCAGTATTTT.

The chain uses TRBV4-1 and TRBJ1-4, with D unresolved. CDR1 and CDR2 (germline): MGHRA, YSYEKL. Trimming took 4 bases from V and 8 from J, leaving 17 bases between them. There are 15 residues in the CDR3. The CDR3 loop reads CASSLVIGGEEKLFF. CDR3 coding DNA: TGCGCCAGCAGCCTTGTCATCGGCGGAGAGGAAAAACTGTTTTTT.

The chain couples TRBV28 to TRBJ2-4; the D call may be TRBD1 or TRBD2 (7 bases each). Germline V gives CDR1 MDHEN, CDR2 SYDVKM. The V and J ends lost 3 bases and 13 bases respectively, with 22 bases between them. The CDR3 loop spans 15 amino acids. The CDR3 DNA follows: TGTGCCAGCAGTTTGGTGACAGGGAGGATCGGGGGGCAGTACTTC. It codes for CASSLVTGRIGGQYF.

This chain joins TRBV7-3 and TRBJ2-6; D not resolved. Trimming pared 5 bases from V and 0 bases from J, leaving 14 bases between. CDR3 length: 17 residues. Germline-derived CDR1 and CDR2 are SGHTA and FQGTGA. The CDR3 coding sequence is TGTGCCAGCAGCACCCACCCCCTCATCTCTGGGGCCAACGTCCTGACTTTC. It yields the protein CASSTHPLISGANVLTF. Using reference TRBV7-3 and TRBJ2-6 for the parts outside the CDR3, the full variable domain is GAGVSQTPSNKVTEKGKYVELRCDPISGHTALYWYRQSLGQGPEFLIYFQGTGAADDSGLPNDRFFAVRPEGSVSTLKIQRTERGDSAVYLCASSTHPLISGANVLTFGAGSRLTVL.

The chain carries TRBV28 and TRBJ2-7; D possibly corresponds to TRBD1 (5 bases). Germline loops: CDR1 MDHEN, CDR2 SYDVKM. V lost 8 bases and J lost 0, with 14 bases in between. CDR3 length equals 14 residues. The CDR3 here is CASESTAFSYEQYF. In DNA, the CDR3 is TGTGCCAGCGAGTCGACAGCGTTCTCCTACGAGCAGTACTTC.

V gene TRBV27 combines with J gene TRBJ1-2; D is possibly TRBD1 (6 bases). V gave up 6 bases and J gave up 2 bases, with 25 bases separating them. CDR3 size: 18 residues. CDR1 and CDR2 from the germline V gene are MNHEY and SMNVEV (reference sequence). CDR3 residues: CASRAAPRGGAENYGYTF. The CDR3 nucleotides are TGTGCCAGCAGAGCCGCGCCGAGGGGGGGCGCTGAGAACTATGGCTACACCTTC.

The CDR3 loop is CASSIGWQHYEQYF. In DNA, the CDR3 is TGTGCCAGTAGTATAGGGTGGCAGCACTACGAGCAGTACTTC. The V call is TRBV19, the J call TRBJ2-7, with unresolved D. In germline, CDR1 is LNHDA, CDR2 SQIVND (reference sequence). The germline V and J ends were trimmed by 1 base and 3 bases, with 10 bases remaining between them. This CDR3 comprises 14 residues.

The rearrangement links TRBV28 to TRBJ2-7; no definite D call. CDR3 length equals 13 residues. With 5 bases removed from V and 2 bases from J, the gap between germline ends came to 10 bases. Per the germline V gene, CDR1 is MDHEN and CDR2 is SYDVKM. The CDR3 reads CASSPLGPYEQYF. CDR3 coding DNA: TGTGCCAGCAGTCCCCTAGGCCCCTACGAGCAGTACTTC.

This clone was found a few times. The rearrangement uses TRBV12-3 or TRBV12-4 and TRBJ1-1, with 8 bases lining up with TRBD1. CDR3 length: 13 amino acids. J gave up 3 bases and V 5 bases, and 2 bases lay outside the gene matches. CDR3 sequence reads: CASSDRGHTEAFF. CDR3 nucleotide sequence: TGTGCCAGCAGTGACAGGGGACACACTGAAGCTTTCTTT.

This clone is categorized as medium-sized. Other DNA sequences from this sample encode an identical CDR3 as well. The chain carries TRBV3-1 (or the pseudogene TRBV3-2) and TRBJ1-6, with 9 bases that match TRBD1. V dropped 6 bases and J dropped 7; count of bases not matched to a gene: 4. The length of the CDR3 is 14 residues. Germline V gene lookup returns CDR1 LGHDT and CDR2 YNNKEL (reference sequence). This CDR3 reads CASSPGQGNSPLHF. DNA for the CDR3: TGTGCCAGCAGTCCGGGACAGGGAAATTCACCCCTCCACTTT.

CDR3: CSASGRGTLDEQYF. The CDR3 bases are TGCAGTGCTAGTGGCAGGGGGACTTTGGACGAGCAGTACTTC. The chain links TRBV20-1 to TRBJ2-7; possibly TRBD1 for D (7 bases). Germline CDR1 is DFQATT and CDR2 is SNEGSKA (reference sequence). Trimming removed 3 bases from V and 5 bases from J, with 17 bases in between. The CDR3 loop spans 14 amino acids.

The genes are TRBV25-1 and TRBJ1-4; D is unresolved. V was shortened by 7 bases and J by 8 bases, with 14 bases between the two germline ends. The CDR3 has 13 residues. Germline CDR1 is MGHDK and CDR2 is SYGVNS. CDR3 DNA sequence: TGTGCCAGCAAGTACGGACCGAGCGAAAAACTGTTTTTT. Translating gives CASKYGPSEKLFF. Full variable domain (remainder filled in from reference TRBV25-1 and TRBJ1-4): EADIYQTPRYLVIGTGKKITLECSQTMGHDKMYWYQQDPGMELHLIHYSYGVNSTEKGDLSSESTVSRIRTEHFPLTLESARPSHTSQYLCASKYGPSEKLFFGSGTQLSVL.

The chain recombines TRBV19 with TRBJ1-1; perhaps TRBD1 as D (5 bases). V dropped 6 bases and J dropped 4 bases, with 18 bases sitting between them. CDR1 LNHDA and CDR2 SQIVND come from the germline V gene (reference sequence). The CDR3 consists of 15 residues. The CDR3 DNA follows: TGTGCCAGTAGCAGGGACCCCCGGCTGGGCACTGAAGCTTTCTTT. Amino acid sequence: CASSRDPRLGTEAFF.

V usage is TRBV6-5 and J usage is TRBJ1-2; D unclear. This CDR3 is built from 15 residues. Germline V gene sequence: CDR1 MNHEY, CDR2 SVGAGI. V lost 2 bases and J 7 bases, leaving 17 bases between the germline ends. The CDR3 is CASSYKGPGAGGYTF. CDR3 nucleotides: TGTGCCAGCAGTTACAAAGGCCCCGGTGCGGGTGGCTACACCTTC.

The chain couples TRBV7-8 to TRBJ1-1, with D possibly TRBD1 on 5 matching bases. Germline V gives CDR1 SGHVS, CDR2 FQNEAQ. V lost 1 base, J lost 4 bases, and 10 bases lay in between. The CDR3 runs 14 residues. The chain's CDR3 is CASSLGGFGTEAFF. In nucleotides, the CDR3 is TGTGCCAGCAGCTTAGGGGGGTTTGGCACTGAAGCTTTCTTT.